This record covers a single T cell receptor beta chain. The data belong to a study of control samples from healthy donors and cancer patients. The assay was immunoSEQ multiplex PCR, and TCRdb's table has in-frame clones only and misses some. This sample has approximately 110,000 clones, with about nine tenths found just once. The receptor was isolated from a woman aged 18-29 years in good health. The sample comprised blood.

CDR3 residues: CSVEGLRTSGNNEQFF. The CDR3, as DNA: TGCAGCGTTGAGGGCCTCCGGACTAGCGGCAACAATGAGCAGTTCTTC. This chain joins TRBV29-1 and TRBJ2-1, with 10 positions matching TRBD2. CDR1 and CDR2 (germline): SQVTM, ANQGSEA. Trimming removed 3 bases from V and 5 bases from J; junction bases left unmatched: 10. The CDR3 contains 16 residues.